This T cell receptor beta chain is from a study of blood T cell repertoires in COVID-19 (dated by TCRdb to 2020 to 2022). Describing the broader study: Samples covering the acute and convalescent phases of COVID-19 were provided by collaborators in the United States, Italy and Spain. The prospective study material was composed of cDNA or gDNA derived from T cells, B-cell-depleted T cells, or PBMCs. Deeply sampled blood TCRbeta repertoires from subjects exposed to, actively infected with, or recovered from COVID-19 were included in the dataset. The repertoires were made available in a free public database intended to serve as a resource for research on the immune response to SARS-CoV-2. Samples were obtained from the ongoing ImmuneRACE study (first 160 participants) and from 1,254 subjects provided by 6 global collaborators. Sample metadata almost always included a de-identified subject ID, COVID-19 status, age in years and sex. Where available, HLA class I and class II types were obtained from metadata supplied by the sample provider rather than from assay-based typing. Paper-wide results and their limitations: Clinical and demographic metadata were provided uncurated, with the amount varying by source and participant.

TCRbeta CDR3 regions were amplified from genomic DNA using the immunoSEQ Assay, a bias-controlled multiplex PCR. The paper's processing steps were these. The number of nucleated cells in each sample was estimated by amplification of reference gene primers within the assay. To quantify the absolute abundance of each unique TCRbeta CDR3 rearrangement, sequence reads were collapsed and filtered. For each sample, productive Simpson clonality was calculated as the square root of Simpson's diversity index across productive rearrangements. TCRdb stores this immuneACCESS table with in-frame sequences only. Part of the clones is absent; in the studies checked, under half of the shortfall reflects unresolved V genes, and no reason is known for the rest. That table is the source of V, J and clone size, and D and trimming were worked out from the DNA. The table for this sample lists about 380,000 clones; approximately 81% of them were counted only once. The ten most abundant clones make up under 4% of the sample.

CDR3 length: 13 amino acids, cysteine to phenylalanine. Kept here is only the CDR3 DNA, which spans 39 bases and is read in frame from base 1. The junction carries 8 bases between V and J, which are trimmed by 0 bases and 10 bases respectively. CDR1 and CDR2 (SGDLS, YYNGEE) derive from the germline V gene. Whole blood was collected in K2EDTA tubes by collaborating institutions according to the institutions' own protocols. For TCRbeta analysis, collaborator samples were shipped as frozen whole blood, as isolated PBMCs, or as DNA extracted from either sample type. About this clone: Its antigen is still unknown. No qualities accompany the bases; no much larger clone lies one base away.

The clonotype was recovered from a woman aged 18-29 years with acute or convalescent COVID-19. The chain employs TRBV9 and TRBJ1-6; the D segment could be TRBD1, given 5 matching bases. The sample comprised peripheral blood. The nucleotide sequence reads TGTGCCAGCAGCGTAGGGGACTCATCACCCCTCCACTTT. Translated, it gives CASSVGDSSPLHF.